Listed here is a single T cell receptor beta chain. This specimen belongs to a study of blood T cell repertoires in COVID-19. CDR1 is MNHEY, CDR2 SVGEGT, per germline. The CDR3 has 14 amino acids. V was pared by 5 bases and J by 5 bases, with 16 bases between. Assay: immunoSEQ multiplex PCR; the TCRdb copy retains only in-frame clones and omits some. The sample includes roughly 66,000 clones, 91% of them seen just once. Sequenced material: peripheral blood. This sequence joins TRBV6-2 or TRBV6-3 and TRBJ2-7; weak D call: TRBD2 (5 bases). This sequence was found in a human donor in a cohort sampled during active COVID-19. This CDR3 is CASSPSREGNEQYF. The CDR3 DNA sequence: TGTGCCAGCAGTCCCTCCCGGGAAGGCAACGAGCAGTACTTC.